This TCR beta chain came from a study of OX40 agonist ivuxolimab in advanced cancers. Study details: Clinicians treated patients with ivuxolimab, an agonistic anti-OX40 (CD134) antibody.

Regarding the study as a whole: CD8+ T cells (on average) carried more expanded clones than CD4+ T cells. Clonal expansion from baseline to week 6 occurred in both CD4+ and CD8+ T cells.

As concerns this clone: The antigen is not known.

The sampling schedule covered blood at baseline, cycle 4 day 1, and cycle 7 day 1. CDR1 is MNHEY and CDR2 is SVGAGI in the germline V gene. CDR3 length equals 14 residues. With V trimmed by 8 bases and J by 8 bases, 8 bases remained unmatched. Libraries were prepared by immunoSEQ multiplex PCR; TCRdb keeps only in-frame clonotypes and omits some of them. The table includes about 45,000 clones, around nine tenths detected once. Here the sequenced sample was CD4+ or CD8+ T cells sorted from blood, taken in a trial of the OX40 agonist ivuxolimab. J is TRBJ1-6 and V is TRBV6-5, with 8 bases aligning to TRBD1. This TCR derives from an adult with an advanced solid tumor such as melanoma, head and neck, liver or kidney cancer. CDR3: CASGGTDRDSPLHF. The CDR3, as DNA: TGTGCCAGCGGGGGGACGGACAGGGATTCACCCCTCCACTTT.